The rows below give T cell receptor beta chains drawn from one sample of a study of cytomegalovirus exposure and HLA in healthy donors. Data came from immunoSEQ multiplex PCR; TCRdb stores just in-frame clones and leaves some out. The sample contains 200,000 to 250,000 clones, approximately 80% of which appear only once. Sample: PBMCs. These receptors came from a man aged 50-59 years in good health and CMV-seronegative. The CDR3 runs from the conserved cysteine through the conserved F or W. The D gene is left open where the match is weak. A clone size is listed for some rows: how often the clone was seen (once, few, many), or a class if it is expanded.

>.|TRBV19|.|TRBJ1-1
TGTGCCAGTAGCGACACAGCTATGAACACTGAAGCTTTCTTT
CASSDTAMNTEAFF
>once|TRBV5-6|TRBD2|TRBJ2-5
TGTGCCAGCAGCGTGCCGTCTAGCGGGACAATCGAGACCCAGTACTTC
CASSVPSSGTIETQYF
>.|TRBV19|.|TRBJ2-2
TGTGCCAGTAGTAAAACCGCGGGGCGGTGGGCCGGGGAGCTGTTTTTT
CASSKTAGRWAGELFF
>.|TRBV11-2|.|TRBJ2-7
TGTGCCAGCAGCTTAGTTATTCAGGGTCCTCCCTCCGAGCAGTACTTC
CASSLVIQGPPSEQYF
>once|TRBV18|TRBD1|TRBJ1-1
TGTGCCAGCTCACCAGGGGCAGGGGGCCGATACACTGAAGCTTTCTTT
CASSPGAGGRYTEAFF
>.|TRBV4-1|TRBD2|TRBJ2-1
TGCGCCAGCAGCCAAGGACTAGCGGCCTACAATGAGCAGTTCTTC
CASSQGLAAYNEQFF
>.|TRBV28|TRBD1|TRBJ1-2
TGTGCCAGCAGACCACAGGGGGCGAACTATGGCTACACCTTC
CASRPQGANYGYTF
>.|TRBV4-2|TRBD2|TRBJ2-3
TGTGCCAGCAGCCCGGGGACTAGCGGGAGGAGGAGGGCCACAGATACGCAGTATTTT
CASSPGTSGRRRATDTQYF
>once|TRBV2|TRBD2|TRBJ2-3
TGTGCCAGCAGTGGGGGGGGAGATACGCAGTATTTT
CASSGGGDTQYF
>.|TRBV7-9|.|TRBJ1-1
TGTGCCAGCAGCGTCCGGGACAAGAACACTGAAGCTTTCTTT
CASSVRDKNTEAFF
>once|TRBV5-4|.|TRBJ2-7
TGTGCCAGCAGCTTTACGGGACGGGACTACGAGCAGTACTTC
CASSFTGRDYEQYF
>.|TRBV5-1|TRBD1|TRBJ2-3
TGCGCCAGCAGCATGACAGGGAACACAGATACGCAGTATTTT
CASSMTGNTDTQYF
>once|TRBV6-5|TRBD1|TRBJ1-3
TGTGCCACCCAGGGACAGGGAAACACCATATATTTT
CATQGQGNTIYF
>.|TRBV6-1|.|TRBJ1-1
TGTGCCAGCAGGGAGGAGGATGAAGCTTTCTTT
CASREEDEAFF
>.|TRBV5-6|TRBD1|TRBJ2-5
TGTGCCAGCAGCGTGGACAGGGGGGAGACCCAGTACTTC
CASSVDRGETQYF
>.|TRBV7-6|TRBD1|TRBJ2-7
TGTGCCAGCAGCATTCGGGACAGCTCCTACGAGCAGTACTTC
CASSIRDSSYEQYF
>.|TRBV6-5|.|TRBJ1-3
TGTGCCAGCAGTCCGCGGGGATCTAAAGGAAACACCATATATTTT
CASSPRGSKGNTIYF
>.|TRBV5-1|.|TRBJ2-7
TGCGCCAGCAATGGGGACTTCTACGAGCAGTACTTC
CASNGDFYEQYF
>.|TRBV7-3|TRBD2|TRBJ2-2
TGTGCCAGCAGCTTAATTGGCGGGAGTGTCGTCGGGGAGCTGTTTTTT
CASSLIGGSVVGELFF